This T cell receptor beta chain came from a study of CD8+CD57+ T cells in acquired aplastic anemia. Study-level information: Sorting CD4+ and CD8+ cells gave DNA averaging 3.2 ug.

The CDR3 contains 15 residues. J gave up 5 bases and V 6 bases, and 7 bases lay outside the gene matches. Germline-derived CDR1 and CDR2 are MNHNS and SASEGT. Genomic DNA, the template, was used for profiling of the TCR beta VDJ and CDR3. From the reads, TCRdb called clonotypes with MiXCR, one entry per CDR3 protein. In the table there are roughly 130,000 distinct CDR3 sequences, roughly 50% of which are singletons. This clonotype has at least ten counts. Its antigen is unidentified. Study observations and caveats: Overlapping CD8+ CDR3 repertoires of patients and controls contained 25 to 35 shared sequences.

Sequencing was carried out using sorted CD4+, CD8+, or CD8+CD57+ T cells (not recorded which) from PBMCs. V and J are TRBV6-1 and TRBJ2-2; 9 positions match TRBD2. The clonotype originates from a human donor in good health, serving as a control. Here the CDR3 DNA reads TGTGCCAGCAGGCCCGGGACTAGCTCGACCGGGGAGCTGTTTTTT. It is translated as CASRPGTSSTGELFF.